This T cell receptor (beta chain) was sequenced in a study of glioma-infiltrating T cells after dendritic cell vaccination. Sequencing was performed with immunoSEQ multiplex PCR; in TCRdb, only in-frame clones are kept and a portion is missing. This table holds 85,000 to 110,000 clones, 81% found once. This clone was counted a few times. The receptor was isolated from a human donor with glioblastoma. The sample consisted of blood, taken before dendritic cell vaccination.

CDR3 nucleotide sequence: TGTGCCAGCAGCTTAGAATATCTGACAGATACGCAGTATTTT. Translated, it gives CASSLEYLTDTQYF. The chain is built from TRBV11-2 and TRBJ2-3; D is uncertain. Trimming stripped 0 bases from V and 3 bases from J, with 7 bases between. Germline CDR1 is SGHAT and CDR2 is FQNNGV. The CDR3 runs to 14 residues.